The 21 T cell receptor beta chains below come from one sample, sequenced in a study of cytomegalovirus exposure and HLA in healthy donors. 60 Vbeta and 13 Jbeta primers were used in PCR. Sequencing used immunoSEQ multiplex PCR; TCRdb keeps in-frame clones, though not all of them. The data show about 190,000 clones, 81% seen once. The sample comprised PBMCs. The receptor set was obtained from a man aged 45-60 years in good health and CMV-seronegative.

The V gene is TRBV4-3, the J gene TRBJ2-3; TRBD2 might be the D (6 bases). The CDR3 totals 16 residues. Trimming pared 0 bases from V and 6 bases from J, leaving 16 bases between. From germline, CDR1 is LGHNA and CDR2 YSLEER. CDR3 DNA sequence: TGCGCCAGCAGCCAAGATCTGAGGGGAGGTGCGGATACGCAGTATTTT. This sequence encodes CASSQDLRGGADTQYF.

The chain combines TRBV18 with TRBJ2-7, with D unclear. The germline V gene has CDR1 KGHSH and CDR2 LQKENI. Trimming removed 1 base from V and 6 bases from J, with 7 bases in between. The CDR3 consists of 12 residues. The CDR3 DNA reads TGTGCCAGCTCACCACGAGAAAGCGAGCAGTACTTC. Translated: CASSPRESEQYF.

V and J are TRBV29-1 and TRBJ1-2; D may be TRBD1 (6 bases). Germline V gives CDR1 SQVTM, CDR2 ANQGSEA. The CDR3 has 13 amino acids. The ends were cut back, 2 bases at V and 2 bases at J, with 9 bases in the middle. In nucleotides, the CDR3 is TGCAGCGTTGAAAAGGGACAAAACTATGGCTACACCTTC. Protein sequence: CSVEKGQNYGYTF.

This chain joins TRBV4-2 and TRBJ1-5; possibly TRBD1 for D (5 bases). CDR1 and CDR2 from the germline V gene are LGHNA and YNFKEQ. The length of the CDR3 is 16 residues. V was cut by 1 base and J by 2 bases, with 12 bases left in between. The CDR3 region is CASSQGGGERNQPQHF. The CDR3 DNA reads TGTGCCAGCAGCCAAGGAGGAGGGGAGCGCAATCAGCCCCAGCATTTT.

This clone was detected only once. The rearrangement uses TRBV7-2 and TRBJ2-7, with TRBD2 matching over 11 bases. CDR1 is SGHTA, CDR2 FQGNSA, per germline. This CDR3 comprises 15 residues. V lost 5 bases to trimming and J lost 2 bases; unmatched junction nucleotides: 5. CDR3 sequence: CASSPTSGGAYEQYF. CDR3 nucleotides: TGTGCCAGCAGCCCTACTAGCGGGGGAGCCTACGAGCAGTACTTC.

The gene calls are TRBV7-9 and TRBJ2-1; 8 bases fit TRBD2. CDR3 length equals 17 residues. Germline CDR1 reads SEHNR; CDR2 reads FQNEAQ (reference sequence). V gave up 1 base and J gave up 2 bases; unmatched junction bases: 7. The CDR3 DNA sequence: TGTGCCAGCAGCTTAGTATTAAGCGGGGGTCCCTACAATGAGCAGTTCTTC. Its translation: CASSLVLSGGPYNEQFF.

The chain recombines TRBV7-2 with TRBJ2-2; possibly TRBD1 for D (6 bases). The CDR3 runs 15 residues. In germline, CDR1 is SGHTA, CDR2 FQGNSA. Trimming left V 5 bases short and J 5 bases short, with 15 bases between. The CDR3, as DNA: TGTGCCAGCAGCCCCGCAGGGGCCGTTACCGGGGAGCTGTTTTTT. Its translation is CASSPAGAVTGELFF.

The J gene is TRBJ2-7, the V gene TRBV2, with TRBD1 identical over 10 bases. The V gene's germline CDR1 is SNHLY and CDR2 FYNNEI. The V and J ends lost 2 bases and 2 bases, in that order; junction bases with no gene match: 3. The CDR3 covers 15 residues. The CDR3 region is CASSERTGGPYEQYF. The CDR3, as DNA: TGTGCCAGCAGTGAAAGGACAGGGGGTCCCTACGAGCAGTACTTC.

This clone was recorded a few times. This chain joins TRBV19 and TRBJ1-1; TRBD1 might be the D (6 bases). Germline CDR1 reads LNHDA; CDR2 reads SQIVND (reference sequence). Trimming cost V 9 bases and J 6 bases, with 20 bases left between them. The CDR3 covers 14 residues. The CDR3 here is CASRRKGRGPEAFF. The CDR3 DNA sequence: TGTGCCAGCCGAAGGAAGGGCAGGGGCCCTGAAGCTTTCTTT.

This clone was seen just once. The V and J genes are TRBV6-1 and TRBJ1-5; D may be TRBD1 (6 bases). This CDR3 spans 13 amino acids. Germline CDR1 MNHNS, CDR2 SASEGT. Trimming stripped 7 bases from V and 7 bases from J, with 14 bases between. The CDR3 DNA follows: TGTGCCAGCAAAACTGAGGGGGGGCAGCCCCAGCATTTT. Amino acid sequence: CASKTEGGQPQHF.

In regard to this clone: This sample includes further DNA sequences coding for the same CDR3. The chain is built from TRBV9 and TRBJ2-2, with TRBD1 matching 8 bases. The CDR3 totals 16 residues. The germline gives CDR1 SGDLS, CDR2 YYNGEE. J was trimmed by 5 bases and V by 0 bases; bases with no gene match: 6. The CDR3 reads CASSVEAGGRTGELFF. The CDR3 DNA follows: TGTGCCAGCAGCGTAGAAGCAGGGGGCAGGACCGGGGAGCTGTTTTTT.

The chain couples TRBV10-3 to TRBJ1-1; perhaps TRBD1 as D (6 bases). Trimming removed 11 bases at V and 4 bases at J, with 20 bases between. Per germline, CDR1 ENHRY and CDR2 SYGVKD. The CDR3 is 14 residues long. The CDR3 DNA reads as TGTGCCGCCTTGACAGGAGAAGAAAGCACTGAAGCTTTCTTT. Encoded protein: CAALTGEESTEAFF.

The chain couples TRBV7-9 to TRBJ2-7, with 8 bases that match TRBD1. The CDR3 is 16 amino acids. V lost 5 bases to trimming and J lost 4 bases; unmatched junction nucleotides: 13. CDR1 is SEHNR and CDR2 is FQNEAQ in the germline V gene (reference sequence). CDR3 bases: TGTGCCAGCAGCCCCAACGCCGGGACAGGCGTTTACGAGCAGTACTTC. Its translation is CASSPNAGTGVYEQYF. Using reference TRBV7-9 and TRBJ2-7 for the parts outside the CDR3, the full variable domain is DTGVSQNPRHKITKRGQNVTFRCDPISEHNRLYWYRQTLGQGPEFLTYFQNEAQLEKSRLLSDRFSAERPKGSFSTLEIQRTEQGDSAMYLCASSPNAGTGVYEQYFGPGTRLTVT.

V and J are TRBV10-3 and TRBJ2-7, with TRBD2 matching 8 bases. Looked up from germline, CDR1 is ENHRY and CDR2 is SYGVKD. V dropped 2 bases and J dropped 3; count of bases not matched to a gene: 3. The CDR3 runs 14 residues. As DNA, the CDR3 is TGTGCCATCAGTGAGACGGGGGGGCTCTACGAGCAGTACTTC. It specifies CAISETGGLYEQYF.

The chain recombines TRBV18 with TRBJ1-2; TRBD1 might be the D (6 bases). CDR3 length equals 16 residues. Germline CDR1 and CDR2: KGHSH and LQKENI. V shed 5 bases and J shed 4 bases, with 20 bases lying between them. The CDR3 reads CASSSIRQAQSYGYTF. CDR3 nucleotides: TGTGCCAGCTCATCGATTCGACAGGCCCAATCCTATGGCTACACCTTC.

CDR3 DNA sequence: TGTGCCAGGGGGGCAGGGGGCGCGGATCAGCCCCAGCATTTT. Residues: CARGAGGADQPQHF. This sequence joins TRBV2 and TRBJ1-5; TRBD1 aligns across 8 bases. CDR1 is SNHLY and CDR2 is FYNNEI in the germline V gene. The CDR3 sequence is 14 residues long. The V and J ends lost 9 bases and 5 bases, in that order; junction bases with no gene match: 9.

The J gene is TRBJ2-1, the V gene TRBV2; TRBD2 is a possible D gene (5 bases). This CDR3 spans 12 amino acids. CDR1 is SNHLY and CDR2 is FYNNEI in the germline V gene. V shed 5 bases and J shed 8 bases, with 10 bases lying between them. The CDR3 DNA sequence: TGTGCCAGCAGTCCTGAGGGTCATGAGCAGTTCTTC. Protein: CASSPEGHEQFF.

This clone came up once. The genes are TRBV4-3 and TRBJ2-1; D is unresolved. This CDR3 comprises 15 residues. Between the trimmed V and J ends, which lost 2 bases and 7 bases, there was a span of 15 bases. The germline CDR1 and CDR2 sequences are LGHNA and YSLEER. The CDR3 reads CASSQILGPVNEQFF. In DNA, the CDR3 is TGCGCCAGCAGCCAAATCCTTGGCCCCGTAAATGAGCAGTTCTTC.

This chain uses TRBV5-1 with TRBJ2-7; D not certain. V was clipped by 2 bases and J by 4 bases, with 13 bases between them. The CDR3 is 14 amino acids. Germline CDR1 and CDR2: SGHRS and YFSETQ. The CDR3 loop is CASSLSVTSYEQYF. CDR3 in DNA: TGCGCCAGCAGCTTAAGCGTTACCTCATACGAGCAGTACTTC.

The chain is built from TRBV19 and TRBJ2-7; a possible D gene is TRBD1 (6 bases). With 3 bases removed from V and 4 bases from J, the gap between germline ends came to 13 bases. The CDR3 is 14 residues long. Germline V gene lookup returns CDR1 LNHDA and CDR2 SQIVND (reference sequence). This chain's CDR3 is CASSIPGEGYEQYF. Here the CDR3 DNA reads TGTGCCAGTAGTATTCCAGGGGAAGGGTACGAGCAGTACTTC.

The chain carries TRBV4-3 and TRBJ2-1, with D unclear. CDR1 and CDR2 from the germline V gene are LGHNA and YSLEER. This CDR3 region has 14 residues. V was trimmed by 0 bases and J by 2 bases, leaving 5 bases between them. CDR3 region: CASSQDSAYNEQFF. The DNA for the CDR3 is TGCGCCAGCAGCCAAGATTCGGCCTACAATGAGCAGTTCTTC.